This TCR beta chain was recorded in a study of PD-1 blockade in classical Hodgkin lymphoma. Using immunoSEQ multiplex PCR, the repertoire was profiled, and TCRdb retains in-frame clones only, with some absent. This sample has almost 100,000 clones, with roughly 92% found just once. All the patients suffered relapse after autologous stem cell transplantation, and brentuximab vedotin exposure differed. Germline V gene sequence: CDR1 MDHEN, CDR2 SYDVKM. This CDR3 has 15 amino acids. J lost 11 bases, V lost 5 bases, and 14 bases had no gene match. Study-level findings and limits: Exclusion removed patients who began nivolumab under 1 year after ASCT. The drivers behind the repertoire differences, possibly disease activity or prior therapy, remain undefined. The study reported lower baseline TCR diversity in newly diagnosed patients than in healthy donors.

Details on this clone: Its antigen remains unidentified.

The V call is TRBV28, the J call TRBJ1-1, with 10 bases aligning to TRBD1. Source: peripheral blood mononuclear cells (PBMCs), taken at baseline. The receptor was isolated from a human donor with classical Hodgkin lymphoma. The CDR3 loop reads CASSPISPDRGRAFF. The CDR3 region has the DNA TGTGCCAGCAGTCCTATTTCCCCGGACAGGGGGAGGGCTTTCTTT.